These 29 T cell receptor beta chains were all obtained from the same sample, sequenced in a study of shared clonotypes between healthy human individuals. Sequenced by immunoSEQ multiplex PCR; TCRdb stores in-frame clones only, minus some. The sample lists over 2 million clones; approximately 90% were seen once. The source material was naive CD4+ T cells from PBMCs. Subset here: CD45RA+ positively selected. The receptors come from a man aged 18-30 years in good health. Some clones in this sample may be carry-over from other donors' samples.

The CDR3: CASSPGTSLPQHF. The CDR3 region has the DNA TGTGCCAGCAGCCCTGGGACATCCCTACCCCAGCATTTT. The V call is TRBV2, the J call TRBJ1-5, with a tentative D call TRBD1 (6 bases). The CDR3 length is 13 residues. CDR1 SNHLY and CDR2 FYNNEI come from the germline V gene. The ends were cut back, 6 bases at V and 10 bases at J, with 16 bases in the middle. Drawing the rest from reference TRBV2 and TRBJ1-5, the complete variable domain is EPEVTQTPSHQVTQMGQEVILRCVPISNHLYFYWYRQILGQKVEFLVSFYNNEISEKSEIFDDQFSVERPDGSNFTLKIRSTKLEDSAMYFCASSPGTSLPQHFGDGTRLSIL.

A word on this clone: The identical CDR3 is also encoded by other nucleotide sequences in the sample. For the CDR3, the DNA is TGCGCCAGCAGCTTGCCCGGGGACGAGCAGTACTTC. Translation: CASSLPGDEQYF. J is TRBJ2-7 and V is TRBV5-1; tentative D call: TRBD2 (5 bases). This CDR3 has 12 residues. The germline V gene has CDR1 SGHRS and CDR2 YFSETQ. With 1 base removed from V and 5 bases from J, the gap between germline ends came to 7 bases.

A remark on this clone: In the same sample, other DNA sequences code for this CDR3. J is TRBJ1-3 and V is TRBV19; no reliable D call. This CDR3 region has 14 residues. Germline assignment: CDR1 LNHDA and CDR2 SQIVND (reference sequence). Trimming stripped 3 bases from V and 0 bases from J, with 6 bases between. Here the CDR3 reads CASSIQSSGNTIYF. The CDR3 bases are TGTGCCAGTAGTATCCAGTCCTCTGGAAACACCATATATTTT.

The chain carries TRBV9 and TRBJ2-5; D remains unclear. The CDR3 is 14 residues long. The ends were cut back, 0 bases at V and 2 bases at J, with 8 bases in the middle. The germline V gene encodes CDR1 SGDLS and CDR2 YYNGEE. CDR3 sequence reads: CASSVGSPQETQYF. CDR3 nucleotides: TGTGCCAGCAGCGTAGGGAGCCCTCAAGAGACCCAGTACTTC.

V usage is TRBV5-1 and J usage is TRBJ2-2, with 9 bases that match TRBD1. The germline V gene has CDR1 SGHRS and CDR2 YFSETQ. V shed 4 bases, J shed 7 bases, and the junction held 5 bases outside the gene matches. This CDR3 comprises 14 residues. CDR3 in amino acids: CASSVGQGFGELFF. For the CDR3, the DNA is TGCGCCAGCAGCGTGGGACAGGGATTCGGGGAGCTGTTTTTT.

The genes are TRBV28 and TRBJ2-7; TRBD1 might be the D (5 bases). Trimming shortened V by 7 bases and J by 0 bases, and 19 bases separated the two germline ends. The V gene's germline CDR1 is MDHEN and CDR2 SYDVKM. The CDR3 has 16 amino acids. CDR3 coding DNA: TGTGCCAGCAACCCAGGGTGGGCGACAAGCTCCTACGAGCAGTACTTC. Protein: CASNPGWATSSYEQYF.

The V call is TRBV28, the J call TRBJ2-1; TRBD2 aligns across 7 bases. This CDR3 is 15 amino acids long. The V gene's germline CDR1 is MDHEN and CDR2 SYDVKM. V gave up 4 bases and J gave up 2 bases; unmatched junction bases: 5. The CDR3 DNA follows: TGTGCCAGCAGTTCTAGCGGCGCTACCTACAATGAGCAGTTCTTC. Translating it yields CASSSSGATYNEQFF. The entire variable domain, with the rest obtained from reference TRBV28 and TRBJ2-1, is as follows: DVKVTQSSRYLVKRTGEKVFLECVQDMDHENMFWYRQDPGLGLRLIYFSYDVKMKEKGDIPEGYSVSREKKERFSLILESASTNQTSMYLCASSSSGATYNEQFFGPGTRLTVL.

The rearrangement uses TRBV4-3 and TRBJ2-5; perhaps TRBD1 as D (6 bases). Germline lookup yields CDR1 LGHNA and CDR2 YSLEER. This CDR3 has 16 amino acids. V lost 2 bases and J 4 bases, leaving 17 bases between the germline ends. Written as DNA, the CDR3 is TGCGCCAGCAGCCAAAACAGGGCGGAGTACGGAGAGACCCAGTACTTC. Amino acids: CASSQNRAEYGETQYF.

The chain links TRBV9 to TRBJ2-1; no reliable D call. Germline V lookup: CDR1 SGDLS, CDR2 YYNGEE. The CDR3 extends over 14 amino acids. V was pared by 0 bases and J by 5 bases, with 9 bases between. The CDR3 region is CASSVVGANNEQFF. The CDR3 nucleotides are TGTGCCAGCAGCGTAGTTGGAGCGAACAATGAGCAGTTCTTC.

V and J are TRBV5-1 and TRBJ2-1; no firm D call. Germline V gene data show CDR1 as SGHRS and CDR2 as YFSETQ. The CDR3 has 15 amino acids. The ends were cut back, 2 bases at V and 0 bases at J, with 9 bases in the middle. This chain's CDR3 is CASSFDTASYNEQFF. CDR3 sequence (DNA): TGCGCCAGCAGCTTCGACACCGCCTCCTACAATGAGCAGTTCTTC. The complete variable domain, with remaining parts taken from reference TRBV5-1 and TRBJ2-1, reads KAGVTQTPRYLIKTRGQQVTLSCSPISGHRSVSWYQQTPGQGLQFLFEYFSETQRNKGNFPGRFSGRQFSNSRSEMNVSTLELGDSALYLCASSFDTASYNEQFFGPGTRLTVL.

The rearrangement links TRBV7-2 to TRBJ2-3, with 8 nucleotides matching TRBD2. Germline CDR1 reads SGHTA; CDR2 reads FQGNSA. The CDR3 covers 14 residues. J lost 4 bases, V lost 5 bases, and 5 bases had no gene match. Written as DNA, the CDR3 is TGTGCCAGCAGCCCCGGGGGGGGAGCAGATACGCAGTATTTT. Protein product: CASSPGGGADTQYF.

Here the CDR3 DNA reads TGTGCCAGCAGTTCGACTAGCCTCTACAATGAGCAGTTCTTC. This gives the protein CASSSTSLYNEQFF. This chain uses TRBV7-9 with TRBJ2-1; 7 nucleotides match TRBD2. Trimming at V came to 6 bases and at J to 3 bases, leaving 5 bases not matched to a gene. This CDR3 is built from 14 residues. Germline V gene data show CDR1 as SEHNR and CDR2 as FQNEAQ (reference sequence). Combining the CDR3 with reference TRBV7-9 and TRBJ2-1 gives the whole variable domain DTGVSQNPRHKITKRGQNVTFRCDPISEHNRLYWYRQTLGQGPEFLTYFQNEAQLEKSRLLSDRFSAERPKGSFSTLEIQRTEQGDSAMYLCASSSTSLYNEQFFGPGTRLTVL.

This clone has just one count. The V and J genes are TRBV6-6 and TRBJ2-7, with D possibly matching TRBD1 (6 bases). This CDR3 has 15 amino acids. V was trimmed by 5 bases and J by 2 bases, leaving 16 bases between them. Germline loops: CDR1 MNHNY, CDR2 SVGAGI (reference sequence). DNA of the CDR3: TGTGCCAGCAGTGACCTCGGACAGATAACCTACGAGCAGTACTTC. The encoded protein is CASSDLGQITYEQYF.

The chain joins TRBV7-3 to TRBJ2-2, with D hard to call. Germline V gene sequence: CDR1 SGHTA, CDR2 FQGTGA. The CDR3 is made up of 14 amino acids. Trimming removed 1 base at V and 6 bases at J, with 9 bases between. The chain's CDR3 is CASSLNRQAGELFF. Written as DNA, the CDR3 is TGTGCCAGCAGCTTAAATCGTCAGGCCGGGGAGCTGTTTTTT.

This chain connects TRBV5-4 to TRBJ2-1; 8 bases align to TRBD2. J was trimmed by 10 bases and V by 4 bases; bases with no gene match: 19. Germline CDR1 SGHNT, CDR2 YYREEE (reference sequence). The CDR3 sequence is 17 residues long. Written as DNA, the CDR3 is TGTGCCAGCAGCCAAGATCTGAGAAGCGGGAGTTACGGAGAGCAGTTCTTC. Residues: CASSQDLRSGSYGEQFF.

The rearrangement links TRBV6-6 to TRBJ2-1; D not certain. Germline loops: CDR1 MNHNY, CDR2 SVGAGI (reference sequence). V lost 5 bases and J 2 bases, leaving 10 bases between the germline ends. The CDR3 loop spans 14 amino acids. The CDR3 DNA follows: TGTGCCAGCAGTCGGTTGGGGACCTACAATGAGCAGTTCTTC. Amino acid sequence: CASSRLGTYNEQFF.

V gene TRBV7-8 combines with J gene TRBJ1-2, with 7 positions matching TRBD1. There are 14 residues in the CDR3. J lost 4 bases, V lost 2 bases, and 4 bases had no gene match. CDR1 is SGHVS, CDR2 FQNEAQ, per germline. In DNA form, the CDR3 reads TGTGCCAGCAGCTTACAGACAGGGTCCTATGGCTACACCTTC. Translated, it gives CASSLQTGSYGYTF.

V usage is TRBV4-3 and J usage is TRBJ2-5; TRBD2 matches at 7 bases. The length of the CDR3 is 16 residues. The V gene's germline CDR1 is LGHNA and CDR2 YSLEER. The trim removed 3 bases at V and 0 bases at J, leaving 7 bases unmatched. The CDR3 coding sequence is TGCGCCAGCAGCCAGGGCGGTAGCGGGTACCAAGAGACCCAGTACTTC. It specifies CASSQGGSGYQETQYF.

The chain has TRBV15 and TRBJ1-6; tentatively, D is TRBD1 (5 bases). From germline, CDR1 is LNHNV and CDR2 YYDKDF (reference sequence). The CDR3 totals 16 residues. V lost 4 bases and J lost 9, with 19 bases in between. This chain's CDR3 is CATSTPKVGRASPLHF. The DNA for the CDR3 is TGTGCCACCAGCACACCCAAAGTTGGCAGGGCTTCACCCCTCCACTTT.

The chain has TRBV28 and TRBJ2-2; D not resolved. The CDR3 is 14 residues long. Germline assignment: CDR1 MDHEN and CDR2 SYDVKM. The V end was cut by 2 bases, the J end by 3 bases, with 7 bases between. The CDR3 DNA reads as TGTGCCAGCAGTTTACTCACAGACACCGGGGAGCTGTTTTTT. As protein: CASSLLTDTGELFF.

The rearrangement joins TRBV2 to TRBJ1-2; the D gene is possibly TRBD1 (6 bases). CDR3 size: 14 residues. Trimming stripped 0 bases from V and 5 bases from J, with 10 bases between. Germline V gene lookup returns CDR1 SNHLY and CDR2 FYNNEI. Here the CDR3 DNA reads TGTGCCAGCAGTGAAGCCCCAGGGGATTATGGCTACACCTTC. Translation gives CASSEAPGDYGYTF.

This clone was counted once. V gene TRBV15 combines with J gene TRBJ2-1; no firm D call. Trimming left V 0 bases short and J 6 bases short, with 6 bases between. The CDR3 is 13 amino acids. Germline assignment: CDR1 LNHNV and CDR2 YYDKDF (reference sequence). Written as DNA, the CDR3 is TGTGCCACCAGCAGAGATTTCGGCAATGAGCAGTTCTTC. Amino acids: CATSRDFGNEQFF.

In this sample, this clone turned up a few times. The rearrangement uses TRBV7-9 and TRBJ2-7; D might be TRBD1 or TRBD2, each matching 6 bases. In germline, CDR1 is SEHNR, CDR2 FQNEAQ (reference sequence). This CDR3 comprises 13 residues. The V end was cut by 8 bases, the J end by 2 bases, with 13 bases between. DNA for the CDR3: TGTGCCAGCCAATCCGGGGGCCCCTACGAGCAGTACTTC. Translating gives CASQSGGPYEQYF.

J is TRBJ2-5 and V is TRBV11-2; maybe TRBD1 (5 bases). The end of the DNA is better explained by TRBJ2-7, so the J call may be wrong. Per germline, CDR1 SGHAT and CDR2 FQNNGV. The CDR3 runs 13 residues. The CDR3 is CASSFEARDEQYF. The CDR3 nucleotides read TGTGCCAGCAGCTTCGAAGCCAGGGACGAGCAGTACTTC.

The genes are TRBV28 and TRBJ2-1; D may be TRBD2 (7 bases). V gave up 8 bases and J gave up 7 bases, with 21 bases separating them. This CDR3 is built from 15 residues. The germline gives CDR1 MDHEN, CDR2 SYDVKM. In DNA, the CDR3 is TGTGCCAGCGATCGGGGGGCAGTGGGCAGGAATGAGCAGTTCTTC. Protein product: CASDRGAVGRNEQFF. Full variable domain (remainder filled in from reference TRBV28 and TRBJ2-1): DVKVTQSSRYLVKRTGEKVFLECVQDMDHENMFWYRQDPGLGLRLIYFSYDVKMKEKGDIPEGYSVSREKKERFSLILESASTNQTSMYLCASDRGAVGRNEQFFGPGTRLTVL.

Turning to this clone: Additional DNA sequences in this sample encode the identical CDR3. This chain uses TRBV5-1 with TRBJ1-1; unclear D gene. Germline V gene lookup returns CDR1 SGHRS and CDR2 YFSETQ. There are 15 residues in the CDR3. Trimming took 1 base from V and 3 from J, leaving 13 bases between them. CDR3 in amino acids: CASSLLGREDTEAFF. Written as DNA, the CDR3 is TGCGCCAGCAGCTTGTTGGGGAGGGAAGACACTGAAGCTTTCTTT.

This sequence joins TRBV27 and TRBJ2-3, with 9 bases identical to TRBD2. Germline-derived CDR1 and CDR2 are MNHEY and SMNVEV (reference sequence). V trimming: 2 bases; J trimming: 4 bases; junction bases outside the gene matches: 4. This CDR3 is 15 amino acids long. Written as DNA, the CDR3 is TGTGCCAGCAGTTTAATGTCTAGCGGGGCAGATACGCAGTATTTT. Translation: CASSLMSSGADTQYF.

The rearrangement joins TRBV10-3 to TRBJ2-5; D may be TRBD2 (6 bases). The CDR3 runs to 15 residues. CDR1 ENHRY and CDR2 SYGVKD come from the germline V gene. Between the trimmed V and J ends, which lost 5 bases and 4 bases, there was a span of 17 bases. Here the CDR3 reads CAISSQPGRGETQYF. For the CDR3, the DNA is TGTGCCATCAGTTCGCAGCCAGGGCGGGGAGAGACCCAGTACTTC.

The chain uses TRBV19 and TRBJ1-5, with D unclear. The germline V and J ends were trimmed by 3 bases and 6 bases, with 12 bases remaining between them. The CDR3 totals 14 residues. Germline loops: CDR1 LNHDA, CDR2 SQIVND (reference sequence). The CDR3 protein is CASSISRSGQPQHF. For the CDR3, the DNA is TGTGCCAGTAGTATCTCACGGTCAGGTCAGCCCCAGCATTTT.